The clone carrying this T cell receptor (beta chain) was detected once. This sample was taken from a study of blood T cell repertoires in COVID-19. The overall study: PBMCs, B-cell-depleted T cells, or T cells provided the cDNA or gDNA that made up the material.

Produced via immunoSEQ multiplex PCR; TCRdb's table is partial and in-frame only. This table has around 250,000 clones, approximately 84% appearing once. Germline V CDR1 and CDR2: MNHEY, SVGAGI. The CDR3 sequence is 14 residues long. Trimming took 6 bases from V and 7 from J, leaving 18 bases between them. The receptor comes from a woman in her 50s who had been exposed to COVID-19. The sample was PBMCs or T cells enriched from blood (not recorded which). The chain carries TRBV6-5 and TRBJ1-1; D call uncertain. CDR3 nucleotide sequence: TGTGCCAGCAGATCCCCGGGTCCACTAGATGAAGCTTTCTTT. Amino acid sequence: CASRSPGPLDEAFF.